A selection of T cell receptor beta chains follows, all from one sample in a study of blood T cells in healthy people across ages. TCRdb passed the 5' RACE reads through MiXCR, listing each CDR3 protein once. Of over 750,000 distinct CDR3 sequences listed, roughly 25% are singletons. These records were also assigned to another study, of T cells of mothers and their children.

Sequencing input: blood. The receptor set was obtained from a boy aged 5 to 17 in good health. Both conserved end residues are part of each CDR3. A D gene is named only where the DNA matches it firmly. The size field is filled for only some rows; it gives once, few, many or a size class.

few	.	15	TRBV11-1	TRBJ2-7	TGTGCCAGCAGCTTAGTACAGCGACCTCCTTCGGAGCAGTACTTC	CASSLVQRPPSEQYF
few	TRBD1	12	TRBV29-1	TRBJ2-7	TGCAGCGTTGGACAGGGAAGTTCCGAGCAGTACTTC	CSVGQGSSEQYF
.	TRBD1	14	TRBV20-1	TRBJ1-2	TGCAGTGCTAGAGTACCAGGGGGGAACTATGGCTACACCTTC	CSARVPGGNYGYTF
.	.	12	TRBV29-1	TRBJ2-7	TGCAGCGCGCGGGACAGCACCTACGAGCAGTACTTC	CSARDSTYEQYF
few	.	16	TRBV6-2/TRBV6-3	TRBJ2-1	TGTGCCAGCAGTTACGGGGGGCTGAGCTCCTACAATGAGCAGTTCTTC	CASSYGGLSSYNEQFF
few	TRBD2	16	TRBV3-1	TRBJ2-7	TGTGCCAGCAGCCAAGATCGTAGCGGGAGGGGCTACGAGCAGTACTTC	CASSQDRSGRGYEQYF
few	.	16	TRBV29-1	TRBJ1-3	TGCAGCGTTGAAGGGGCCGAGGTGGGCTCTGGAAACACCATATATTTT	CSVEGAEVGSGNTIYF
few	TRBD1	14	TRBV7-9	TRBJ2-5	TGTGCGTTCGCAGGGACAGGGGGCGAAGAGACCCAGTACTTC	CAFAGTGGEETQYF
many	.	12	TRBV7-9	TRBJ2-1	TGTGCCAGCAGCCCCCTAGATGGTGAGCAGTTCTTC	CASSPLDGEQFF
.	TRBD1	15	TRBV12-3/TRBV12-4	TRBJ2-2	TGTGCCAGCAGCCTACAGGGGGCGCCGACCGGGGAGCTGTTTTTT	CASSLQGAPTGELFF
.	.	10	TRBV6-6	TRBJ2-1	TGTGCCAGCGCATCACTAGAGCAGTTCTTC	CASASLEQFF
few	TRBD2	17	TRBV4-2	TRBJ2-2	TGTGCCAGCAGTGACTCTCTACTAGCGGGGAACACCGGGGAGCTGTTTTTT	CASSDSLLAGNTGELFF
.	TRBD1	13	TRBV27	TRBJ2-1	TGTGCCAGCAGTGTACAGGGGTCGAATGAGCAGTTCTTC	CASSVQGSNEQFF
.	.	14	TRBV12-3/TRBV12-4	TRBJ2-7	TGTGCCAGCAGTTTAGGGCAGGATCACTACGAGCAGTACTTC	CASSLGQDHYEQYF
.	.	14	TRBV20-1	TRBJ1-2	TGCAGTGCTAGTGGGGCAGGGTTAAACTATGGCTACACCTTC	CSASGAGLNYGYTF
few	TRBD1	17	TRBV14	TRBJ1-2	TGTGCCAGCAGCCACCTGGACAGGGGCCTTAGCGGTGATGGCTACACCTTC	CASSHLDRGLSGDGYTF
few	TRBD1	15	TRBV7-9	TRBJ2-7	TGTGCCAGCAGCTTATTACAGGGGGACACCTACGAGCAGTACTTC	CASSLLQGDTYEQYF
few	TRBD2	12	TRBV27	TRBJ2-1	TGTGCCAGTGGGACTAGCCTCAATGAGCAGTTCTTC	CASGTSLNEQFF
.	TRBD2	14	TRBV27	TRBJ2-1	TGTGCCAGCTTCGGACTAGCGGGGCTCAATGAGCAGTTCTTC	CASFGLAGLNEQFF
few	TRBD1	16	TRBV4-1	TRBJ2-1	TGCGCCAGCAGCCAAGTGGGTACAGGGGGCTGGAATGAGCAGTTCTTC	CASSQVGTGGWNEQFF
few	TRBD1	16	TRBV2	TRBJ2-1	TGTGCCAGCAGTAGGTTCCGGGACAGGTTCCAAAATGAGCAGTTCTTC	CASSRFRDRFQNEQFF
few	.	15	TRBV28	TRBJ1-2	TGTGCCAGCAGTGGAACGGACAGATACTTTTATGGCTACACCTTC	CASSGTDRYFYGYTF